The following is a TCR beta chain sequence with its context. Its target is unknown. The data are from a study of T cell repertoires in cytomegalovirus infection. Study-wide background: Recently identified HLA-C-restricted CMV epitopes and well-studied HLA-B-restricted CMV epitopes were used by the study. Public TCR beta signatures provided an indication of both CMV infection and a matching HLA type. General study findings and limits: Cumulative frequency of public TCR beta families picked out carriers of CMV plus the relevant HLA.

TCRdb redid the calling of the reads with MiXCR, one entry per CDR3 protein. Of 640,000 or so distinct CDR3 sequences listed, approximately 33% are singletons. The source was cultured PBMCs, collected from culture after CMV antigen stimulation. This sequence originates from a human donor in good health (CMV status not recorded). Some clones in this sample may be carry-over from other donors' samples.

The CDR3, as DNA: TGTGCCAGCAGCAACCCCGGGACACATTACAATGAGCAGTTCTTC. Its protein product is CASSNPGTHYNEQFF. The chain uses TRBV6-1 and TRBJ2-1, with TRBD1 as a possible D gene (6 bases). Germline CDR1 reads MNHNS; CDR2 reads SASEGT. Trimming took 6 bases from V and 4 from J, leaving 16 bases between them. CDR3 length equals 15 residues.